Reported below is one TCR beta chain. The data stem from a study of PD-L1 blockade in urothelial cancer. Study information: Atezolizumab was started by patients at some point between 2014 and 2016 at 1,200 mg intravenously every 3 weeks. Blood drawn 3 weeks (second dose) and 6 weeks after treatment start was analyzed.

Templates that were synthetic TCR analogs were spiked into each PCR. Libraries were prepared by immunoSEQ multiplex PCR; TCRdb keeps only in-frame clonotypes and omits some of them. The sample yields about 50,000 clones, more than 75% seen once. The length of the CDR3 is 17 residues. V was clipped by 7 bases and J by 6 bases, with 24 bases between them. From germline, CDR1 is SGHDN and CDR2 FVKESK. Documented time point: peripheral blood 6 weeks after treatment start. Patients each gave 1 to 8 samples, pretreatment and on-treatment. V and J are TRBV14 and TRBJ2-2; a weak D match, TRBD2 (6 bases). The sequencing here drew on PBMCs, taken around atezolizumab (anti-PD-L1) treatment. The receptor was derived from a man aged 55 to 70 with urothelial cancer. CDR3: CASTKAISEGGAGELFF. The CDR3 coding sequence is TGTGCCAGCACCAAGGCCATTAGTGAAGGAGGGGCCGGGGAGCTGTTTTTT.